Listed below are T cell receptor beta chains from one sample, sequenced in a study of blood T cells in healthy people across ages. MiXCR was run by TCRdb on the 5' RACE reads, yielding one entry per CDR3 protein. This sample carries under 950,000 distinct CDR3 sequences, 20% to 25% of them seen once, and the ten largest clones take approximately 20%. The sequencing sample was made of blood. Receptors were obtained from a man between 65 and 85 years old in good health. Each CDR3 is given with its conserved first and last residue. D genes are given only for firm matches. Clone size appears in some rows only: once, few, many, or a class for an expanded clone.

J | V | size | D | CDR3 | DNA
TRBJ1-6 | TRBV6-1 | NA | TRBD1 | CASSRTGANYNSPLHF | TGTGCCAGCTCTCGGACAGGGGCGAACTATAATTCACCCCTCCACTTT
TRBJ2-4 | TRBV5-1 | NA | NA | CASSPDTPGAKNIQYF | TGCGCCAGCAGCCCGGACACGCCAGGGGCCAAAAACATTCAGTACTTC
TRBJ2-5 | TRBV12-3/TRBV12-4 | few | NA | CASSLPPGTQYF | TGTGCCAGCAGTCTTCCACCGGGGACCCAGTACTTC
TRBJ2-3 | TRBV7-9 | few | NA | CASSLDHDTQYF | TGTGCCAGCAGCTTAGATCATGATACGCAGTATTTT
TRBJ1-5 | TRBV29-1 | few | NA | CSVGDSLNQPQHF | TGCAGCGTTGGAGATAGCCTCAATCAGCCCCAGCATTTT
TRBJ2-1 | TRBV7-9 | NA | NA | CASSLVGTADNEQFF | TGTGCCAGCAGCTTAGTTGGGACGGCAGACAATGAGCAGTTCTTC
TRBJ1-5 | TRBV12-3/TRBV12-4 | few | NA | CASSLAKGGNQPQHF | TGTGCCAGCAGTTTAGCAAAGGGCGGCAATCAGCCCCAGCATTTT
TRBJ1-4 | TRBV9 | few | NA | CASSEVATATNEKLFF | TGTGCCAGCAGCGAAGTCGCGACAGCAACTAATGAAAAACTGTTTTTT
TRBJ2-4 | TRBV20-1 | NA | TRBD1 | CSVTQGAIAKNIQYF | TGCAGTGTTACCCAGGGGGCTATAGCCAAAAACATTCAGTACTTC
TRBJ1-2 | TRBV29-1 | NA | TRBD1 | CSVEDRPGGGGYTF | TGCAGCGTTGAAGATCGTCCAGGGGGCGGTGGCTACACCTTC